This entry describes one T cell receptor (beta chain). Germline assignment: CDR1 SGHNT and CDR2 YENEEA. The V gene end was trimmed by 1 base and the J gene end by 4 bases; junction bases not matched to a gene: 9. The CDR3 totals 17 residues. This specimen comes from a study of blood T cell repertoires in COVID-19. Sequenced by immunoSEQ multiplex PCR; TCRdb stores in-frame clones only, minus some. This sample has roughly 460,000 clones, with 70% to 90% found just once. Seattle enrolled patients during active infection and tracked them longitudinally. This chain connects TRBV11-3 to TRBJ2-5, with 10 bases identical to TRBD2. The receptor was isolated from a man aged 18 to 30 with COVID-19, enrolled during active disease. The sample consisted of peripheral blood. The DNA of the CDR3 is TGTGCCAGCAGCTTAGTTTGGTCTAGCGGGAGTTTAGAGACCCAGTACTTC. It encodes CASSLVWSSGSLETQYF.